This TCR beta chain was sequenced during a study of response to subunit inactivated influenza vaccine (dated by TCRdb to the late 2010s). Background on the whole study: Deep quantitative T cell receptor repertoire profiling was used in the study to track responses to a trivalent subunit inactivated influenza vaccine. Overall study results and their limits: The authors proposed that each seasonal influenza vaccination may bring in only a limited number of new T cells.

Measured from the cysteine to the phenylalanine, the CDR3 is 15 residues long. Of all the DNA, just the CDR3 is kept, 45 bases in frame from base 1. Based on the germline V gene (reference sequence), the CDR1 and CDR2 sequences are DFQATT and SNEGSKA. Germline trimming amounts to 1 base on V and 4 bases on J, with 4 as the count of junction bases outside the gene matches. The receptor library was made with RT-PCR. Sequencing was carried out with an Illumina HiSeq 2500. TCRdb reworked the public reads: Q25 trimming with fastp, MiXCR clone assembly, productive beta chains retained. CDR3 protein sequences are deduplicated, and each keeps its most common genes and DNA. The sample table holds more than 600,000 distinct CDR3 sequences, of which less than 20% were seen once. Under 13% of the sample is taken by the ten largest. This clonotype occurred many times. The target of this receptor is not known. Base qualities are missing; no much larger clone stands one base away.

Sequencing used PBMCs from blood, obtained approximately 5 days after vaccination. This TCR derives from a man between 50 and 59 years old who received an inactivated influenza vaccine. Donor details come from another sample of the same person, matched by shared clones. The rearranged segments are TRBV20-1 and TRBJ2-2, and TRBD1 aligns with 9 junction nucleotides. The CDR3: CSARARDRATGELFF. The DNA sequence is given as TGCAGTGCTAGAGCCCGGGACAGGGCCACCGGGGAGCTGTTTTTT.